This T cell receptor beta chain was identified during a study of blood T cell repertoires in COVID-19. J lost 4 bases, V lost 3 bases, and 5 bases had no gene match. CDR3 size: 15 residues. Per germline, CDR1 KGHDR and CDR2 SFDVKD. Participants' own reports of clinical history determined their cohort assignment. No more than 2 weeks before study entry, exposed participants had met a case of COVID-19. The method was immunoSEQ multiplex PCR; TCRdb's version includes in-frame clones alone and lacks a portion of them. The data contain 210,000 or so clones, 83% of them singletons. The clonotype comes from a woman between 45 and 65 years old who had been exposed to COVID-19. The sequenced sample was PBMCs or T cells enriched from blood (not recorded which). J is TRBJ2-7 and V is TRBV24-1, with 10 bases identical to TRBD1. The CDR3 here is CATSDPGQGFYEQYF. The CDR3 DNA sequence: TGTGCCACCAGTGATCCGGGACAGGGGTTTTACGAGCAGTACTTC.